The 29 T cell receptor beta chains reported below all come from one sample, sequenced in a study of healthy donors' naive CD4 and CD8 T cells. Each TCR library used 500 ng of total RNA and a linear amplification protocol. In TCRdb, the reads were re-called with MiXCR into one record per CDR3 protein. The repertoire includes roughly 200,000 distinct CDR3 sequences, over 60% of them detected once, and roughly 2.4% sits in the top ten. Input material: naive CD4+ and CD8+ T cells sorted from blood, pooled from several donors. Receptor source: a pool of human donors in good health; the sample pools cells from several healthy donors.

This sequence joins TRBV11-2 and TRBJ1-1; D remains ambiguous. Looked up from germline, CDR1 is SGHAT and CDR2 is FQNNGV. The CDR3 spans 13 residues. V lost 0 bases and J 11 bases, leaving 13 bases between the germline ends. In nucleotides, the CDR3 is TGTGCCAGCAGCTTAGAGTTTTCCCTCGGCGCTTTCTTT. Translating it yields CASSLEFSLGAFF.

This rearrangement joins TRBV12-3 or TRBV12-4 to TRBJ1-5; D unresolved. Trimming stripped 6 bases from V and 0 bases from J, with 9 bases between. The CDR3 has 14 amino acids. In nucleotides, the CDR3 is TGTGCCAGCAGCCTTGACCATAGCAATCAGCCCCAGCATTTT. It encodes CASSLDHSNQPQHF.

This clonotype was picked up a small number of times. The genes are TRBV6-2 or TRBV6-3 and TRBJ2-1; TRBD2 agrees at 7 bases. With V trimmed by 2 bases and J by 4 bases, 11 bases remained unmatched. From germline, CDR1 is MNHEY and CDR2 SVGEGT. The length of the CDR3 is 17 residues. As DNA, the CDR3 is TGTGCCAGCAGTTACCCGGCGTGGCGGGAGTTGTACAATGAGCAGTTCTTC. Translating it yields CASSYPAWRELYNEQFF.

The chain joins TRBV12-3 or TRBV12-4 to TRBJ1-2; 9 nucleotides agree with TRBD1. The CDR3 length is 13 residues. V gave up 5 bases and J gave up 6 bases; unmatched junction bases: 4. This CDR3 reads CASSPGTGNGYTF. For the CDR3, the DNA is TGTGCCAGCAGTCCCGGGACAGGGAATGGCTACACCTTC.

This clonotype was seen only once. The V call is TRBV7-6, the J call TRBJ2-7; D is undetermined. The CDR3 has 12 residues. V shed 4 bases and J shed 3 bases, with 7 bases lying between them. From germline, CDR1 is SGHVS and CDR2 FNYEAQ. For the CDR3, the DNA is TGTGCCAGCAGCTCGAACTACTACGAGCAGTACTTC. Residues: CASSSNYYEQYF. The full variable domain, its missing parts supplied by reference TRBV7-6 and TRBJ2-7, is GAGVSQSPRYKVTKRGQDVALRCDPISGHVSLYWYRQALGQGPEFLTYFNYEAQQDKSGLPNDRFSAERPEGSISTLTIQRTEQRDSAMYRCASSSNYYEQYFGPGTRLTVT.

The chain uses TRBV27 and TRBJ1-5; TRBD1 matches at 7 bases. Germline CDR1 MNHEY, CDR2 SMNVEV (reference sequence). The CDR3 extends over 15 amino acids. V was pared by 7 bases and J by 3 bases, with 9 bases of the junction left unmatched. The CDR3 region is CASTEGGGVNQPQHF. For the CDR3, the DNA is TGTGCCAGCACAGAAGGAGGGGGCGTCAATCAGCCCCAGCATTTT.

This clonotype has only a few counts. V and J are TRBV29-1 and TRBJ2-4; 8 nucleotides agree with TRBD2. The CDR3 is made up of 13 amino acids. Trimming at V came to 6 bases and at J to 7 bases, leaving 8 bases not matched to a gene. Germline V gene sequence: CDR1 SQVTM, CDR2 ANQGSEA. CDR3 in DNA: TGCAGCGTCGGGGGACTAGGAGGGAACATTCAGTACTTC. This encodes CSVGGLGGNIQYF.

V and J are TRBV20-1 and TRBJ1-1, with 9 bases matching TRBD1. After removal of 5 bases from V and 12 bases from J, the junction contained 10 bases not matched to a gene. CDR1 and CDR2 from the germline V gene are DFQATT and SNEGSKA (reference sequence). The CDR3 is made up of 12 amino acids. CDR3 amino acids: CSAPRDRADTFF. The CDR3 nucleotides read TGCAGTGCTCCTCGGGACAGGGCGGATACTTTCTTT.

This rearrangement joins TRBV29-1 to TRBJ2-7, with D unclear. The CDR3 sequence is 13 residues long. Trimming cost V 6 bases and J 1 base, with 13 bases left between them. The germline V gene has CDR1 SQVTM and CDR2 ANQGSEA. CDR3 nucleotide sequence: TGCAGCGTGGCCTCAAGGGCTTCCTACGAGCAGTACTTC. Translating it yields CSVASRASYEQYF.

The sample holds a few counts of this clonotype. This chain links TRBV5-1 with TRBJ1-2; D gene uncertain. The CDR3 contains 12 residues. Per germline, CDR1 SGHRS and CDR2 YFSETQ. V gave up 4 bases and J gave up 4 bases, with 8 bases separating them. CDR3 DNA: TGCGCCAGCAGCCGAGAGCTCTATGGCTACACCTTC. Residues: CASSRELYGYTF.

This chain uses TRBV27 with TRBJ1-3; no clear D. Looked up from germline, CDR1 is MNHEY and CDR2 is SMNVEV (reference sequence). This CDR3 contains 13 residues. V gave up 0 bases and J gave up 8 bases, with 8 bases separating them. CDR3 sequence reads: CASSLSFGYTIYF. CDR3 nucleotides: TGTGCCAGCAGTTTATCGTTCGGATACACCATATATTTT.

CDR3 in DNA: TGTGCCAGCAGTGAGCAGGGGGCGGGTGAGCAGTACTTC. It yields the protein CASSEQGAGEQYF. The chain uses TRBV2 and TRBJ2-7, with 8 bases lining up with TRBD1. The CDR3 is 13 amino acids. Per the germline V gene, CDR1 is SNHLY and CDR2 is FYNNEI. The J segment lost 7 bases and the V segment lost 3 bases, leaving 5 bases of the junction unmatched.

The gene calls are TRBV6-5 and TRBJ1-1; D not resolved. Germline lookup yields CDR1 MNHEY and CDR2 SVGAGI. This CDR3 region has 15 residues. The V gene lost 4 bases and the J gene lost 1 base, with 13 bases spanning the gap. CDR3 residues: CASSSAGRRNTEAFF. The CDR3 DNA sequence: TGTGCCAGCAGTTCCGCCGGACGTCGGAACACTGAAGCTTTCTTT.

This sequence joins TRBV5-4 and TRBJ2-3, with 9 bases aligning to TRBD1. In germline, CDR1 is SGHNT, CDR2 YYREEE (reference sequence). CDR3 length equals 16 residues. V lost 2 bases and J lost 3; bases outside the gene matches: 7. The CDR3 DNA sequence: TGTGCCAGCAGCTTACTCCGGGACAGGGTGACAGATACGCAGTATTTT. Protein product: CASSLLRDRVTDTQYF.

V usage is TRBV29-1 and J usage is TRBJ2-1; no definite D call. The CDR3 length is 15 residues. The V and J ends lost 8 bases and 1 base respectively, with 18 bases between them. CDR1 and CDR2 from the germline V gene are SQVTM and ANQGSEA. The CDR3 DNA follows: TGCAGCCTCGCGACGGCGGCGTCTTCCTACAATGAGCAGTTCTTC. Its protein is CSLATAASSYNEQFF.

The chain couples TRBV5-1 to TRBJ2-1; D is uncertain. CDR3 length equals 13 residues. CDR1 and CDR2 from the germline V gene are SGHRS and YFSETQ. V lost 0 bases and J 5 bases, leaving 6 bases between the germline ends. The CDR3 region is CASSLDSNNEQFF. The CDR3 DNA is TGCGCCAGCAGCTTGGATAGCAACAATGAGCAGTTCTTC.

The chain combines TRBV29-1 with TRBJ2-7, with a weak D call TRBD1 (6 bases). Germline lookup yields CDR1 SQVTM and CDR2 ANQGSEA. This CDR3 is built from 14 residues. The V end lost 6 bases, the J end lost 6 bases, and 21 bases lay between the germline ends. This CDR3 is CSVLAGLRGGEQYF. CDR3 nucleotides: TGCAGCGTGCTAGCCGGACTCAGAGGGGGCGAGCAGTACTTC.

The gene calls are TRBV20-1 and TRBJ2-7, with D hard to call. Germline assignment: CDR1 DFQATT and CDR2 SNEGSKA (reference sequence). V dropped 6 bases and J dropped 0 bases, with 15 bases sitting between them. The CDR3 loop spans 14 amino acids. As DNA, the CDR3 is TGCAGTGCCAGGAGCTTGGGTTCCTCCTACGAGCAGTACTTC. It translates to CSARSLGSSYEQYF.

This sequence joins TRBV29-1 and TRBJ2-3; D perhaps matches TRBD2 (6 bases). Germline CDR1 is SQVTM and CDR2 is ANQGSEA. Trimming left V 5 bases short and J 4 bases short, with 16 bases between. The CDR3 runs 14 residues. The DNA for the CDR3 is TGCAGCGTTCGAGGAGGGGATGGGTCAGATACGCAGTATTTT. Protein sequence: CSVRGGDGSDTQYF.

The table lists this clonotype with a count of one. J is TRBJ1-5 and V is TRBV11-2; D remains unclear. The CDR3 is 15 residues long. Per germline, CDR1 SGHAT and CDR2 FQNNGV. With 2 bases removed from V and 3 bases from J, the gap between germline ends came to 11 bases. CDR3 DNA sequence: TGTGCCAGCAGCTTAAACCTTGGCCTCAATCAGCCCCAGCATTTT. It yields the protein CASSLNLGLNQPQHF. Looking up the rest from reference TRBV11-2 and TRBJ1-5 gives the full variable domain: EAGVAQSPRYKIIEKRQSVAFWCNPISGHATLYWYQQILGQGPKLLIQFQNNGVVDDSQLPKDRFSAERLKGVDSTLKIQPAKLEDSAVYLCASSLNLGLNQPQHFGDGTRLSIL.

This clonotype was observed a single time. The chain recombines TRBV20-1 with TRBJ2-1; 10 bases are a match to TRBD2. Germline values: CDR1 DFQATT, CDR2 SNEGSKA (reference sequence). V lost 3 bases and J lost 8; bases outside the gene matches: 4. The CDR3 contains 13 residues. CDR3 residues: CSASTSGMDEQFF. The CDR3 DNA follows: TGCAGTGCTAGCACTAGCGGGATGGATGAGCAGTTCTTC.

This clonotype has more than one count but fewer than ten. This chain joins TRBV27 and TRBJ1-5, with D unresolved. This CDR3 contains 12 residues. Germline V gives CDR1 MNHEY, CDR2 SMNVEV (reference sequence). V lost 2 bases, J lost 7 bases, and 6 bases lay in between. This CDR3 is CASSLMGQPQHF. DNA of the CDR3: TGTGCCAGCAGTTTAATGGGACAGCCCCAGCATTTT.

This chain connects TRBV4-1 to TRBJ1-5; D unclear. The ends were cut back, 1 base at V and 3 bases at J, with 7 bases in the middle. CDR3 length: 14 residues. Per the germline V gene, CDR1 is MGHRA and CDR2 is YSYEKL. Here the CDR3 DNA reads TGCGCCAGCAGCCAAGGCCCACTCAATCAGCCCCAGCATTTT. This encodes CASSQGPLNQPQHF.

The chain has TRBV19 and TRBJ2-6; no reliable D call. The CDR3 is 15 amino acids. The ends were cut back, 3 bases at V and 0 bases at J, with 6 bases in the middle. Per germline, CDR1 LNHDA and CDR2 SQIVND (reference sequence). CDR3 bases: TGTGCCAGTAGTATTAATCTCTCTGGGGCCAACGTCCTGACTTTC. It codes for CASSINLSGANVLTF.

V gene TRBV6-1 combines with J gene TRBJ2-1, with 9 bases matching TRBD2. V lost 6 bases, J lost 10 bases, and 25 bases stayed unmatched. The CDR3 extends over 19 amino acids. Germline values: CDR1 MNHNS, CDR2 SASEGT. CDR3 sequence reads: CASSPLAGVPVLSEFEQFF. DNA for the CDR3: TGTGCCAGCAGCCCCTTAGCGGGAGTTCCCGTCTTAAGTGAATTCGAGCAGTTCTTC.

Regarding this clonotype: A junction end diverges from the germline sequence, so it may reflect a read error. The chain carries TRBV29-1 and TRBJ2-1; D may match TRBD1 or TRBD2 (5 bases each). The germline V gene has CDR1 SQVTM and CDR2 ANQGSEA. The CDR3 extends over 15 amino acids. CDR3 loop: CSVGGTTLGSGEQFF. The CDR3 coding sequence is TGCAGCGTTGGGGGGACGACCCTCGGCTCCGGTGAGCAATTCTTC.

J is TRBJ2-7 and V is TRBV29-1; D is perhaps TRBD2 (6 bases). The V end was cut by 6 bases, the J end by 1 base, with 16 bases between. The CDR3 sequence is 14 residues long. Per germline, CDR1 SQVTM and CDR2 ANQGSEA. Written as DNA, the CDR3 is TGCAGCGTCGCCGGGACTGAGAAATCCTACGAGCAGTACTTC. It yields the protein CSVAGTEKSYEQYF.

The chain joins TRBV12-3 or TRBV12-4 to TRBJ2-2; D gene uncertain. The CDR3 has 14 amino acids. The V end was cut by 4 bases, the J end by 5 bases, with 11 bases between. The CDR3 loop reads CASSSQAGTGELFF. Here the CDR3 DNA reads TGTGCCAGCAGTTCTCAGGCAGGAACCGGGGAGCTGTTTTTT.

CDR3 amino acids: CAWSAAMRVSPLHF. In DNA, the CDR3 is TGTGCCTGGAGTGCCGCTATGAGGGTCTCACCCCTCCACTTT. This sequence joins TRBV30 and TRBJ1-6; no reliable D call. Germline values: CDR1 GTSNPN, CDR2 SVGIG (reference sequence). CDR3 length: 14 residues. Trimming took 1 base from V and 10 from J, leaving 14 bases between them.